These 22 T cell receptor beta chains share one sample of origin, sequenced in a study of shared clonotypes between healthy human individuals. Profiling relied on immunoSEQ multiplex PCR, and the TCRdb table lists in-frame clones only, not all of them. In the table there are under 750,000 clones, 72% of which are singletons. Sequencing used memory CD4+ T cells sorted from blood. The sample's subset: CD45RA-negative fraction. These receptors came from a woman in her twenties or thirties in good health.

J is TRBJ2-3 and V is TRBV5-8, with D perhaps being TRBD1 or TRBD2 (6 bases each). The CDR3 extends over 18 amino acids. Germline V gene sequence: CDR1 SGHTS, CDR2 YDEGEE. Trimming stripped 4 bases from V and 1 base from J, with 22 bases between. For the CDR3, the DNA is TGTGCCAGCAGCCTCCTAACAGGGACTTCCTCCCGCACAGATACGCAGTATTTT. Amino acids: CASSLLTGTSSRTDTQYF.

This clone has just one count. The V call is TRBV11-2, the J call TRBJ2-7; D might be TRBD2 (5 bases). CDR1 and CDR2 from the germline V gene are SGHAT and FQNNGV. The CDR3 covers 11 residues. V was cut by 5 bases and J by 7 bases, with 9 bases left in between. CDR3 sequence reads: CASSLGEEQYF. The DNA of the CDR3 is TGTGCCAGCAGCCTCGGGGAAGAGCAGTACTTC.

This clone came up many times. The V gene is TRBV29-1, the J gene TRBJ2-1, with unresolved D. The V gene's germline CDR1 is SQVTM and CDR2 ANQGSEA. This CDR3 spans 10 amino acids. Trimming stripped 5 bases from V and 4 bases from J, with 3 bases between. This CDR3 is CSVIYNEQFF. CDR3 coding DNA: TGCAGCGTTATATACAATGAGCAGTTCTTC.

This chain links TRBV5-1 with TRBJ1-3; D unclear. This CDR3 is built from 16 residues. V was pared by 4 bases and J by 3 bases, with 17 bases between. In germline, CDR1 is SGHRS, CDR2 YFSETQ. In DNA form, the CDR3 reads TGCGCCAGCAGCGCCCAGTCGAGCCACCTTGGAAACACCATATATTTT. It specifies CASSAQSSHLGNTIYF.

The gene calls are TRBV6-5 and TRBJ2-3, with 9 bases aligning to TRBD1. V lost 6 bases, J lost 5 bases, and 6 bases stayed unmatched. In germline, CDR1 is MNHEY, CDR2 SVGAGI. This CDR3 spans 14 amino acids. CDR3 nucleotide sequence: TGTGCCAGCAGAACCACAGGGGGCGGAGATACGCAGTATTTT. It codes for CASRTTGGGDTQYF.

The chain uses TRBV2 and TRBJ2-3, with 10 positions matching TRBD2. The CDR3 is made up of 17 amino acids. V was clipped by 2 bases and J by 6 bases; unmatched bases: 11. Germline CDR1 SNHLY, CDR2 FYNNEI. CDR3 amino acids: CASSERALAGSGDTQYF. CDR3 coding DNA: TGTGCCAGCAGTGAAAGAGCACTAGCGGGATCGGGGGATACGCAGTATTTT. The whole variable domain, filled in from reference TRBV2 and TRBJ2-3, reads EPEVTQTPSHQVTQMGQEVILRCVPISNHLYFYWYRQILGQKVEFLVSFYNNEISEKSEIFDDQFSVERPDGSNFTLKIRSTKLEDSAMYFCASSERALAGSGDTQYFGPGTRLTVL.

The chain uses TRBV7-9 and TRBJ2-7; no clear D gene. The V and J ends lost 5 bases and 4 bases respectively, with 9 bases between them. The CDR3 covers 12 residues. Per germline, CDR1 SEHNR and CDR2 FQNEAQ (reference sequence). The CDR3 region is CASSAGSYEQYF. In DNA form, the CDR3 reads TGTGCCAGCAGCGCCGGTTCGTACGAGCAGTACTTC.

Concerning this clone itself: The sample contains more than one DNA sequence encoding this CDR3. The V call is TRBV6-5, the J call TRBJ1-3; D perhaps matches TRBD1 (6 bases). V lost 2 bases to trimming and J lost 0 bases, with 8 bases between them. This CDR3 has 15 residues. The V gene's germline CDR1 is MNHEY and CDR2 SVGAGI. CDR3 sequence reads: CASSYTGSSGNTIYF. As DNA, the CDR3 is TGTGCCAGCAGTTACACAGGGTCCTCTGGAAACACCATATATTTT.

This chain uses TRBV30 with TRBJ2-7, with D possibly being TRBD2 (8 bases). The V end was cut by 4 bases, the J end by 7 bases, with 17 bases between. Germline V gives CDR1 GTSNPN, CDR2 SVGIG (reference sequence). This CDR3 is 13 amino acids long. The CDR3 DNA sequence: TGTGCCTGGAAAGGGGGCGGGAGGATGGAGCAGTACTTC. Translated: CAWKGGGRMEQYF. The variable domain in full, completed from reference TRBV30 and TRBJ2-7, reads SQTIHQWPATLVQPVGSPLSLECTVEGTSNPNLYWYRQAAGRGLQLLFYSVGIGQISSEVPQNLSASRPQDRQFILSSKKLLLSDSGFYLCAWKGGGRMEQYFGPGTRLTVT.

This clone was detected only a few times. This sequence joins TRBV29-1 and TRBJ2-2, with D unresolved. The V end lost 7 bases, the J end lost 6 bases, and 12 bases lay between the germline ends. The CDR3 covers 12 residues. CDR1 is SQVTM and CDR2 is ANQGSEA in the germline V gene. CDR3 bases: TGCAGCGCCCACGATCGGTCCGGGGAGCTGTTTTTT. Protein: CSAHDRSGELFF.

This sequence joins TRBV19 and TRBJ2-3, with D maybe TRBD2 (5 bases). Per the germline V gene, CDR1 is LNHDA and CDR2 is SQIVND (reference sequence). CDR3 length: 16 amino acids. V lost 4 bases to trimming and J lost 6 bases, with 20 bases between them. The CDR3 DNA reads TGTGCCAGTAGTACCTTCTCTAGGATGGGCGGGGATACGCAGTATTTT. This gives the protein CASSTFSRMGGDTQYF.

In this sample, this clone turned up a few times. This rearrangement joins TRBV28 to TRBJ2-1; the D is unclear. The germline V gene encodes CDR1 MDHEN and CDR2 SYDVKM. The CDR3 runs to 14 residues. With 3 bases removed from V and 7 bases from J, the gap between germline ends came to 13 bases. CDR3 sequence reads: CASSFWARRNEQFF. The CDR3 coding sequence is TGTGCCAGCAGTTTCTGGGCCCGTAGGAATGAGCAGTTCTTC.

CDR3 DNA sequence: TGTGCCAGCAGCACACATCTAGCGGAGTTAACCTACGAGCAGTACTTC. Protein sequence: CASSTHLAELTYEQYF. The chain has TRBV5-6 and TRBJ2-5, with TRBD2 identical over 7 bases. The assigned J gene may be wrong: the sequence end matches TRBJ2-7 better. The CDR3 is 16 residues long. Per the germline V gene, CDR1 is SGHDT and CDR2 is YYEEEE.

J is TRBJ1-3 and V is TRBV28; weak D call: TRBD1 (5 bases). The V gene lost 4 bases and the J gene lost 2 bases, with 12 bases spanning the gap. The CDR3 spans 15 residues. Germline values: CDR1 MDHEN, CDR2 SYDVKM. The CDR3 coding sequence is TGTGCCAGCAGTTCGATGGACATAACTGGAAACACCATATATTTT. Protein sequence: CASSSMDITGNTIYF.

This clone has just a few counts. This chain links TRBV18 with TRBJ2-7, with D unresolved. CDR1 is KGHSH and CDR2 is LQKENI in the germline V gene. Trimming shortened V by 8 bases and J by 2 bases, and 19 bases separated the two germline ends. The CDR3 runs to 15 residues. The CDR3 DNA reads as TGTGCCAGCCGAGCCTGGACCGGAAGGACCTACGAGCAGTACTTC. This codes for CASRAWTGRTYEQYF.

The CDR3 is CASSYNRVNEQFF. In DNA, the CDR3 is TGTGCCAGCAGTTACAACAGGGTCAATGAGCAGTTCTTC. The chain joins TRBV11-2 to TRBJ2-1; tentatively, D is TRBD1 (6 bases). The CDR3 has 13 amino acids. V was trimmed by 6 bases and J by 6 bases, leaving 12 bases between them. Germline V gene sequence: CDR1 SGHAT, CDR2 FQNNGV.

The rearrangement uses TRBV19 and TRBJ2-7; tentative D call: TRBD1 (6 bases). This CDR3 contains 12 residues. Trimming left V 5 bases short and J 6 bases short, with 11 bases between. The V gene's germline CDR1 is LNHDA and CDR2 SQIVND (reference sequence). CDR3 nucleotide sequence: TGTGCCAGTAGTTCCCAGGGGCTCGAGCAGTACTTC. Encoded protein: CASSSQGLEQYF. The full variable domain, in which reference TRBV19 and TRBJ2-7 provide the parts outside the CDR3, is DGGITQSPKYLFRKEGQNVTLSCEQNLNHDAMYWYRQDPGQGLRLIYYSQIVNDFQKGDIAEGYSVSREKKESFPLTVTSAQKNPTAFYLCASSSQGLEQYFGPGTRLTVT.

The chain is built from TRBV7-7 and TRBJ2-1; 11 bases fit TRBD2. Losses at the gene ends were 5 bases for V and 4 bases for J; bases not matched to a gene: 4. CDR3 length: 15 amino acids. Germline lookup yields CDR1 SSHAT and CDR2 FNYEAQ (reference sequence). The CDR3 nucleotides read TGTGCCAGCAGCCGGGGACTAGCGGAGTACAATGAGCAGTTCTTC. The encoded protein is CASSRGLAEYNEQFF. Full variable domain (remainder filled in from reference TRBV7-7 and TRBJ2-1): GAGVSQSPRYKVTKRGQDVTLRCDPISSHATLYWYQQALGQGPEFLTYFNYEAQPDKSGLPSDRFSAERPEGSISTLTIQRTEQRDSAMYRCASSRGLAEYNEQFFGPGTRLTVL.

In DNA form, the CDR3 reads TGCGCCAGCAGCTCCCCCAGCCTCGGGACTAGCGAGGGTCTAACGCAGTATTTT. The encoded protein is CASSSPSLGTSEGLTQYF. V and J are TRBV5-1 and TRBJ2-3, with TRBD2 identical over 10 bases. This CDR3 spans 18 amino acids. With 3 bases clipped from V and 9 bases from J, the junction kept 19 bases outside the gene matches. The V gene's germline CDR1 is SGHRS and CDR2 YFSETQ.

This chain uses TRBV6-6 with TRBJ2-1; 14 nucleotides match TRBD2. Germline CDR1 and CDR2: MNHNY and SVGAGI (reference sequence). The CDR3 contains 15 residues. Trimming at V came to 6 bases and at J to 6 bases, leaving 4 bases not matched to a gene. DNA of the CDR3: TGTGCCAGCAGGCTCGGGACTAGCGGGAGCAATGAGCAGTTCTTC. This encodes CASRLGTSGSNEQFF.

The genes are TRBV19 and TRBJ1-1; D not certain. This CDR3 has 12 amino acids. CDR1 and CDR2 (germline): LNHDA, SQIVND (reference sequence). Trimming took off 4 bases at V and 1 base at J, with 4 bases between the two ends. The CDR3 nucleotides are TGTGCCAGTAGTAAGACGAACACTGAAGCTTTCTTT. Translation gives CASSKTNTEAFF.

The chain links TRBV10-3 to TRBJ2-3; D is undetermined. Germline V lookup: CDR1 ENHRY, CDR2 SYGVKD. The CDR3 contains 16 residues. V was cut by 0 bases and J by 4 bases, with 14 bases left in between. The DNA of the CDR3 is TGTGCCATCAGTGAGTCTACGGAATCGGTCCCAGATACGCAGTATTTT. It translates to CAISESTESVPDTQYF.